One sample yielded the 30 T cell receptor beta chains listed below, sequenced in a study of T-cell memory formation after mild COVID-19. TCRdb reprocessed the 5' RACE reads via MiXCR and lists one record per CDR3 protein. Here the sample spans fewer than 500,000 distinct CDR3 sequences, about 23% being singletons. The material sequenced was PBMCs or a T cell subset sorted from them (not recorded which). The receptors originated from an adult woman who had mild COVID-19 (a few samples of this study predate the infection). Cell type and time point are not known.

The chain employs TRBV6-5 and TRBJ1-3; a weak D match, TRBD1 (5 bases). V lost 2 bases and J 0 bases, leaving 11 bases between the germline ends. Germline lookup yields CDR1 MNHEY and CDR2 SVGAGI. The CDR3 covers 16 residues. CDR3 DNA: TGTGCCAGCAGTTACCAAGGGACGGCCTCTGGAAACACCATATATTTT. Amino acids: CASSYQGTASGNTIYF.

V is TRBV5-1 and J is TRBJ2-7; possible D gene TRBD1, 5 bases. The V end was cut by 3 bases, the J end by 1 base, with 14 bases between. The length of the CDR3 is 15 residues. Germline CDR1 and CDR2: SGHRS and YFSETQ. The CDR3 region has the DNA TGCGCCAGCAGCTCTGGCTGGGGCGAGTCCTACGAGCAGTACTTC. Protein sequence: CASSSGWGESYEQYF.

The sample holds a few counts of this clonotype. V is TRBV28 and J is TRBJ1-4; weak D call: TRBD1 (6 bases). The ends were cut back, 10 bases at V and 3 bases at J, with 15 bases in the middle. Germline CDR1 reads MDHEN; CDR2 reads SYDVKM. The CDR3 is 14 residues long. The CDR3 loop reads CAILQGPPNEKLFF. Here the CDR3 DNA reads TGTGCCATCCTACAGGGTCCGCCTAATGAAAAACTGTTTTTT.

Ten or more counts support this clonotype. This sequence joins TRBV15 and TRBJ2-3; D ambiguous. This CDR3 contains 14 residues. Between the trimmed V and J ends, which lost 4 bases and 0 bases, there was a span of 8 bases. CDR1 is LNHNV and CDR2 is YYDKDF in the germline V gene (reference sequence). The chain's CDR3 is CATSIQISTDTQYF. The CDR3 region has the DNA TGTGCCACCAGCATTCAGATCAGCACAGATACGCAGTATTTT. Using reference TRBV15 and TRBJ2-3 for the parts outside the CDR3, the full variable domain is DAMVIQNPRYQVTQFGKPVTLSCSQTLNHNVMYWYQQKSSQAPKLLFHYYDKDFNNEADTPDNFQSRRPNTSFCFLDIRSPGLGDTAMYLCATSIQISTDTQYFGPGTRLTVL.

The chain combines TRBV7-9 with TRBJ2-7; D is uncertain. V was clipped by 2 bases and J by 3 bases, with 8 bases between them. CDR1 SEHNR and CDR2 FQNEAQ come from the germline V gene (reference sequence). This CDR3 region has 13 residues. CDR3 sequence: CASSLQLFYEQYF. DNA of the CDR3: TGTGCCAGCAGCTTACAGCTCTTCTACGAGCAGTACTTC.

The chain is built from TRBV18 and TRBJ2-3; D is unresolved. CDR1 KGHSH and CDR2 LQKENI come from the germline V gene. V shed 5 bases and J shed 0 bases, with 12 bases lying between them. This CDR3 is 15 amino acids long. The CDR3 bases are TGTGCCAGCTCAGTCCGACGGAGTAGCACAGATACGCAGTATTTT. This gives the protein CASSVRRSSTDTQYF.

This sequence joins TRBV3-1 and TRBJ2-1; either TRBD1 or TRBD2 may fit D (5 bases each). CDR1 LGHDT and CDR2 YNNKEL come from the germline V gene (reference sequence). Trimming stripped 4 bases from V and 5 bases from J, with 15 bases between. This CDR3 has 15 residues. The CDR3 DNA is TGTGCCAGCAGCCCTGTTTTGGGGGTACACAATGAGCAGTTCTTC. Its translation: CASSPVLGVHNEQFF.

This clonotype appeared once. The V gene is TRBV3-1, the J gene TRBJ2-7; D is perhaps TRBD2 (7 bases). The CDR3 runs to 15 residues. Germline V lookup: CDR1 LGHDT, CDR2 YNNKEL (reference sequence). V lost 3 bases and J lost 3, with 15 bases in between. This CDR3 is CASSQRGGPYYEQYF. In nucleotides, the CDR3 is TGTGCCAGCAGCCAGAGGGGGGGGCCCTACTACGAGCAGTACTTC.

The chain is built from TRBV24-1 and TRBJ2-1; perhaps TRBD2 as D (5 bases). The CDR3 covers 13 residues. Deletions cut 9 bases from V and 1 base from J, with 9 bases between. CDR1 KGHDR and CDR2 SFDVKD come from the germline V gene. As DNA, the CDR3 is TGTGCCACCCAACGGGGTTCCTACAATGAGCAGTTCTTC. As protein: CATQRGSYNEQFF.

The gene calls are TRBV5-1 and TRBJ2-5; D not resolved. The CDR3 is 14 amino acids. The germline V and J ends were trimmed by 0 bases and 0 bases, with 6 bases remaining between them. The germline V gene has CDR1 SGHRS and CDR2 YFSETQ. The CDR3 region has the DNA TGCGCCAGCAGCTTGGACGGATACCAAGAGACCCAGTACTTC. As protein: CASSLDGYQETQYF.

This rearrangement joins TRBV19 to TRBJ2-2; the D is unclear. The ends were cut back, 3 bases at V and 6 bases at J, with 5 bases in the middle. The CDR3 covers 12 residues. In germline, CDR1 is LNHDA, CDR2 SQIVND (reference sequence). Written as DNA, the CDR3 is TGTGCCAGTAGTATCAGTGCCGGGGAGCTGTTTTTT. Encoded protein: CASSISAGELFF.

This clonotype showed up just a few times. The CDR3 loop reads CASSLEAAGMNTEAFF. The CDR3 nucleotides read TGTGCCAGCAGCTTAGAAGCGGCGGGGATGAACACTGAAGCTTTCTTT. The genes are TRBV7-2 and TRBJ1-1, with unresolved D. CDR1 SGHTA and CDR2 FQGNSA come from the germline V gene. V was trimmed by 1 base and J by 0 bases, leaving 12 bases between them. This CDR3 has 16 residues.

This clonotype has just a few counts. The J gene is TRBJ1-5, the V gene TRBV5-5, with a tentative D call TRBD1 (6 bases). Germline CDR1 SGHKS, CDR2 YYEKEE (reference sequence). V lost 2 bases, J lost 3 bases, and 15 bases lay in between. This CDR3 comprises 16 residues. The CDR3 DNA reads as TGTGCCAGCAGCTTAGGGGGGCAATTGTACAATCAGCCCCAGCATTTT. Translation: CASSLGGQLYNQPQHF.

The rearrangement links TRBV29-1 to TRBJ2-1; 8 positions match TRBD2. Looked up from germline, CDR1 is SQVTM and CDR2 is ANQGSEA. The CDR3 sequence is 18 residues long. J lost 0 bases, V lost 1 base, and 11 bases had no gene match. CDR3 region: CSVEVRGGGTISYNEQFF. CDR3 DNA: TGCAGCGTTGAAGTCCGGGGGGGAGGCACCATCTCCTACAATGAGCAGTTCTTC.

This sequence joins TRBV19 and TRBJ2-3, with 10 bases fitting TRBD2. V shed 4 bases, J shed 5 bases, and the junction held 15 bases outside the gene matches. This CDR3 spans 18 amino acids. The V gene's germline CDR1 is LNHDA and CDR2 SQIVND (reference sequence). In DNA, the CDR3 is TGTGCCAGTAGTACCCCCCTGAGGGCTAGCGGGAGAAAAGATACGCAGTATTTT. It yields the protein CASSTPLRASGRKDTQYF.

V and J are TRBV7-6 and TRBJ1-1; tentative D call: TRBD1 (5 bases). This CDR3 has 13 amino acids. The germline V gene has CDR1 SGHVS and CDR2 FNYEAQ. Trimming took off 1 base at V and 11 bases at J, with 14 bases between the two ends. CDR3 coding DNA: TGTGCCAGCAGCTTAGTCCGAGGGGAGGGGGCTTTCTTT. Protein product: CASSLVRGEGAFF.

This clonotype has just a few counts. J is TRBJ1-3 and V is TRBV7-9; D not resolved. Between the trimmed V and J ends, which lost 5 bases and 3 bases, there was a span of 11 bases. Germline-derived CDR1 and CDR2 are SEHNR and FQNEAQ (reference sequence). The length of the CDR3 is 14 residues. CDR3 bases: TGTGCCAGCAGCCGTCGGACCGATGGAAACACCATATATTTT. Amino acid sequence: CASSRRTDGNTIYF.

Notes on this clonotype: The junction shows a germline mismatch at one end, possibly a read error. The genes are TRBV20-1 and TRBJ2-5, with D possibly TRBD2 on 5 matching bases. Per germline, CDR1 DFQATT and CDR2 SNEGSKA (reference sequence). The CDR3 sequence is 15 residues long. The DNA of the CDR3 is TGCAGTACTAGGGAATTAGGTTCGGCCGGGGATTCCCAGTACTTC. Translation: CSTRELGSAGDSQYF.

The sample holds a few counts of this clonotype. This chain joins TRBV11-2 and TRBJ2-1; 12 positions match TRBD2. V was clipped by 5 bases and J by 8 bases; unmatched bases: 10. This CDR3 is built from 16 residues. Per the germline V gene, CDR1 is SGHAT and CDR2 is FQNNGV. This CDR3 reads CASSLWTSGAGYEQFF. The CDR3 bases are TGTGCCAGCAGCCTCTGGACTAGCGGGGCGGGGTATGAGCAGTTCTTC.

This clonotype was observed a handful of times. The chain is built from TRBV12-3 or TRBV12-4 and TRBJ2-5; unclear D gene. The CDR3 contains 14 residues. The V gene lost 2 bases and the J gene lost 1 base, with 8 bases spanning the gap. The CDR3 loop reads CASSLSIPQETQYF. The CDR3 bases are TGTGCCAGCAGTTTATCTATCCCCCAAGAGACCCAGTACTTC.

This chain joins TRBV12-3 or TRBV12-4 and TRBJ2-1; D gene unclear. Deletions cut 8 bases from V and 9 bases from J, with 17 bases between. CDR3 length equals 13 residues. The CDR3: CASHPGYNTEQFF. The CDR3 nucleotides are TGTGCCAGCCACCCCGGCTACAATACTGAGCAGTTCTTC.

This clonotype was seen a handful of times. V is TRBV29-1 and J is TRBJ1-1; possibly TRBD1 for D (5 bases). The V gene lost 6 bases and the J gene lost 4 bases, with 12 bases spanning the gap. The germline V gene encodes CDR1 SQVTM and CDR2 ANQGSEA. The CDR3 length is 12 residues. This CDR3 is CSVGVGGTEAFF. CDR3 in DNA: TGCAGCGTGGGGGTTGGGGGCACTGAAGCTTTCTTT.

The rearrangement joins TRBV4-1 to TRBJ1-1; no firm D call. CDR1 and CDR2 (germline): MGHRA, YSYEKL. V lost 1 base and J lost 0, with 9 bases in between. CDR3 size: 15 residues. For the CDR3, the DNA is TGCGCCAGCAGCCAAGTCCGCTACCTGAACACTGAAGCTTTCTTT. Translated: CASSQVRYLNTEAFF.

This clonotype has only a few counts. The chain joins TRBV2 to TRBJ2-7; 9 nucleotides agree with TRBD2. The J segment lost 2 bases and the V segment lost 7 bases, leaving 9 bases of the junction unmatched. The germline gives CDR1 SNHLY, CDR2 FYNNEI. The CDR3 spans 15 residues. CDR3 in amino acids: CASMRLAEAPYEQYF. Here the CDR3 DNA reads TGTGCCAGCATGAGACTAGCGGAAGCCCCCTACGAGCAGTACTTC. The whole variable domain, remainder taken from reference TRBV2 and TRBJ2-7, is EPEVTQTPSHQVTQMGQEVILRCVPISNHLYFYWYRQILGQKVEFLVSFYNNEISEKSEIFDDQFSVERPDGSNFTLKIRSTKLEDSAMYFCASMRLAEAPYEQYFGPGTRLTVT.

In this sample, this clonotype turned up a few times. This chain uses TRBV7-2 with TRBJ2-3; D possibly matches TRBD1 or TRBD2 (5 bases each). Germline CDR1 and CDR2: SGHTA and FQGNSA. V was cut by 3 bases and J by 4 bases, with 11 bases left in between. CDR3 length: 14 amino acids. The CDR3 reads CASSLWGSADTQYF. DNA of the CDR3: TGTGCCAGCAGCTTGTGGGGGAGTGCAGATACGCAGTATTTT.

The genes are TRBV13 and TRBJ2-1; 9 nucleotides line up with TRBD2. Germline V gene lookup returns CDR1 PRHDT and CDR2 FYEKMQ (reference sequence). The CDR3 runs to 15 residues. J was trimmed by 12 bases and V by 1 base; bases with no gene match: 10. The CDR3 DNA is TGTGCCAGCAGCTTAGCGGTAGCGGGAGTTTCGTCGCAGTTCTTC. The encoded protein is CASSLAVAGVSSQFF.

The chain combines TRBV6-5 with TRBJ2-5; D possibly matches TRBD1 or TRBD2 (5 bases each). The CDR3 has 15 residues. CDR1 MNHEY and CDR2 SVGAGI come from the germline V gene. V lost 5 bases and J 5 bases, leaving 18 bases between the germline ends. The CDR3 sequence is CASSPVVGGSETQYF. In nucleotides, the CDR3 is TGTGCCAGCAGTCCCGTGGTTGGGGGATCGGAGACCCAGTACTTC.

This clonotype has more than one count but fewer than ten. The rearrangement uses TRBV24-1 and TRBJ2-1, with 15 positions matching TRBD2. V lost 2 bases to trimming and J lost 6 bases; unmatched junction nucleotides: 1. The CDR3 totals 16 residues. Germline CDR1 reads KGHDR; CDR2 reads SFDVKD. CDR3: CATSDWTSGRANEQFF. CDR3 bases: TGTGCCACCAGTGATTGGACTAGCGGGAGGGCCAATGAGCAGTTCTTC.

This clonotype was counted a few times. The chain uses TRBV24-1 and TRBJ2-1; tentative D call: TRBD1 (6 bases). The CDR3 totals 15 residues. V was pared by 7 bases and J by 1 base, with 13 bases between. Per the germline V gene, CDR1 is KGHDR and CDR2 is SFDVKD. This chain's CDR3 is CATRGAGFSYNEQFF. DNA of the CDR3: TGTGCCACCAGGGGGGCCGGGTTTTCCTACAATGAGCAGTTCTTC.

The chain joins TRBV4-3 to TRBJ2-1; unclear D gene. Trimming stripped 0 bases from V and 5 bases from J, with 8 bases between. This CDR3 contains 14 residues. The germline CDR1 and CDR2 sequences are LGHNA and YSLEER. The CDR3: CASSQDTSDNEQFF. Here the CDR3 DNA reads TGCGCCAGCAGCCAAGACACCTCTGACAATGAGCAGTTCTTC.